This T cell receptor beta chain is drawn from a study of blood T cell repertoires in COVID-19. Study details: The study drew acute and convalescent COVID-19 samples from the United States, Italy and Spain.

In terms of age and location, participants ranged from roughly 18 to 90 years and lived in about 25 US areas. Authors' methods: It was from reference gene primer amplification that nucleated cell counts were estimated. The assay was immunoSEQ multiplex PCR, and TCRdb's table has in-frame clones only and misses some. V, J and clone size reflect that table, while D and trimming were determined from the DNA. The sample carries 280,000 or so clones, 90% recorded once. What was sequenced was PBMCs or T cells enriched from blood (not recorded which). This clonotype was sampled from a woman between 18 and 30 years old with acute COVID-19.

As DNA, the CDR3 is TGTGCCAGCAGTTTCGTTGGGCGCGACGAGCAGTACTTC. Translated, it gives CASSFVGRDEQYF. This chain connects TRBV27 to TRBJ2-7, with D uncertain. Trimming left V 3 bases short and J 5 bases short, with 11 bases between. This CDR3 spans 13 amino acids. Germline assignment: CDR1 MNHEY and CDR2 SMNVEV (reference sequence).